This passage covers 17 T cell receptor beta chains from one sample sequenced in a study of blood T cell repertoires in COVID-19 (dated by TCRdb to about 2020). The library was obtained by the immunoSEQ multiplex PCR assay. TCRdb holds this immuneACCESS table with in-frame rearrangements only. Some clones are missing; in checked studies, unresolved V genes explain under half, and the rest has no known cause. The sample table shows just under 85,000 clones, and around 88% are seen once. The ten largest clonotypes hold around 15% of the sample. Sequencing input: peripheral blood. The receptors here all came from a woman aged 60 to 75 with acute or convalescent COVID-19.

The chain recombines TRBV6-2 or TRBV6-3 with TRBJ2-5; tentatively, D is TRBD1 (7 bases). Germline V CDR1 and CDR2: MNHEY, SVGEGT. Deletions cut 5 bases from V and 0 bases from J, with 13 bases between. The CDR3 is made up of 15 amino acids. The CDR3 loop reads CASSPAGGYQETQYF. CDR3 nucleotide sequence: TGTGCCAGCAGTCCGGCAGGGGGGTACCAAGAGACCCAGTACTTC.

This CDR3 is CASSAPAGTTDTQYF. CDR3 nucleotide sequence: TGTGCCAGCAGTGCCCCAGCGGGTACCACAGATACGCAGTATTTT. The chain couples TRBV25-1 to TRBJ2-3; D might be TRBD2 (6 bases). Germline V gene lookup returns CDR1 MGHDK and CDR2 SYGVNS. The CDR3 is 15 amino acids. The V gene lost 4 bases and the J gene lost 2 bases, with 13 bases spanning the gap.

This sequence joins TRBV12-3 or TRBV12-4 and TRBJ1-3; D is uncertain. CDR3 size: 13 residues. V shed 6 bases and J shed 4 bases, with 10 bases lying between them. The CDR3 region is CASSLARGNTIYF. The CDR3 DNA reads as TGTGCCAGCAGCCTTGCCAGGGGAAACACCATATATTTT.

V and J are TRBV3-1 (or the pseudogene TRBV3-2) and TRBJ1-2, with 10 bases lining up with TRBD1. The V gene's germline CDR1 is LGHDT and CDR2 YNNKEL (reference sequence). This CDR3 has 16 residues. After removal of 3 bases from V and 4 bases from J, the junction contained 8 bases not matched to a gene. The CDR3 is CASSHRGTGAGYGYTF. In nucleotides, the CDR3 is TGTGCCAGCAGCCATCGCGGGACAGGGGCGGGCTATGGCTACACCTTC.

This clone showed up just a few times. This chain uses TRBV3-1 (or the pseudogene TRBV3-2) with TRBJ2-1; TRBD2 matches 7 bases. CDR3 size: 14 residues. After removal of 1 base from V and 10 bases from J, the junction contained 7 bases not matched to a gene. Per germline, CDR1 LGHDT and CDR2 YNNKEL (reference sequence). CDR3 in DNA: TGTGCCAGCAGCCAAGCTGGCGGGGGAGGCGAGCAGTTCTTC. This gives the protein CASSQAGGGGEQFF.

J is TRBJ2-2 and V is TRBV5-1, with TRBD2 matching over 9 bases. The CDR3 is 14 amino acids. From germline, CDR1 is SGHRS and CDR2 YFSETQ. The V and J ends lost 7 bases and 1 base, in that order; junction bases with no gene match: 2. DNA for the CDR3: TGCGCCAGCGGGACTAGCCAGAACACCGGGGAGCTGTTTTTT. This codes for CASGTSQNTGELFF.

Only one count was recorded for this clone. Different DNA sequences within this sample yield the same CDR3. The chain employs TRBV9 and TRBJ2-1, with 8 bases matching TRBD2. This CDR3 is 15 amino acids long. J was trimmed by 3 bases and V by 0 bases; bases with no gene match: 2. Germline CDR1 and CDR2: SGDLS and YYNGEE. CDR3 in DNA: TGTGCCAGCAGCGTAGCGGGGGGGAGCTACAATGAGCAGTTCTTC. Protein: CASSVAGGSYNEQFF.

This chain joins TRBV30 and TRBJ1-4; unclear D gene. This CDR3 comprises 13 residues. The V and J ends lost 0 bases and 8 bases respectively, with 10 bases between them. Germline loops: CDR1 GTSNPN, CDR2 SVGIG (reference sequence). CDR3 sequence reads: CAWSVNSREKLFF. The DNA for the CDR3 is TGTGCCTGGAGTGTAAACTCTCGCGAAAAACTGTTTTTT.

The chain links TRBV5-1 to TRBJ1-2, with 8 bases aligning to TRBD1. V trimming: 0 bases; J trimming: 6 bases; junction bases outside the gene matches: 7. CDR3 length: 15 residues. CDR1 and CDR2 (germline): SGHRS, YFSETQ. The CDR3 reads CASSLDATGVNGYTF. The CDR3 DNA reads as TGCGCCAGCAGCTTGGATGCGACAGGGGTTAATGGCTACACCTTC.

This chain joins TRBV2 and TRBJ1-2; possibly TRBD1 for D (5 bases). This CDR3 has 14 residues. Per the germline V gene, CDR1 is SNHLY and CDR2 is FYNNEI. The germline V and J ends were trimmed by 5 bases and 5 bases, with 15 bases remaining between them. The CDR3 nucleotides read TGTGCCAGCAGTTGGGGCAGGGTGGAGTATGGCTACACCTTC. This sequence encodes CASSWGRVEYGYTF. Full variable domain (remainder filled in from reference TRBV2 and TRBJ1-2): EPEVTQTPSHQVTQMGQEVILRCVPISNHLYFYWYRQILGQKVEFLVSFYNNEISEKSEIFDDQFSVERPDGSNFTLKIRSTKLEDSAMYFCASSWGRVEYGYTFGSGTRLTVV.

Written as DNA, the CDR3 is TGTGCCAGCAGCCAAGAGGGACAGGGGGCAGGTCAGCCCCAGCATTTT. This translates into CASSQEGQGAGQPQHF. This sequence joins TRBV3-1 (or the pseudogene TRBV3-2) and TRBJ1-5; TRBD1 agrees at 12 bases. The CDR3 is 16 amino acids. J gave up 6 bases and V 0 bases, and 3 bases lay outside the gene matches. Per germline, CDR1 LGHDT and CDR2 YNNKEL (reference sequence).

This clone was observed a single time. The chain uses TRBV10-3 and TRBJ1-1; 7 bases align to TRBD1. Germline V gene lookup returns CDR1 ENHRY and CDR2 SYGVKD. After removal of 10 bases from V and 3 bases from J, the junction contained 8 bases not matched to a gene. CDR3 length: 13 residues. The CDR3 region has the DNA TGTGCCACCGCGCGACAGGGCGACACTGAAGCTTTCTTT. Translation: CATARQGDTEAFF.

Here the CDR3 reads CASSQEVRADTQYF. Written as DNA, the CDR3 is TGCGCCAGCAGCCAAGAAGTCAGGGCTGATACGCAGTATTTT. The V gene is TRBV4-1, the J gene TRBJ2-3; D might be TRBD1 (5 bases). The V gene's germline CDR1 is MGHRA and CDR2 YSYEKL. The V end was cut by 0 bases, the J end by 6 bases, with 10 bases between. This CDR3 is 14 amino acids long.

Note on this clone: Additional DNA sequences in this sample encode the identical CDR3. V gene TRBV28 combines with J gene TRBJ1-1, with a weak D call TRBD1 (5 bases). Trimming removed 8 bases from V and 9 bases from J, with 16 bases in between. The V gene's germline CDR1 is MDHEN and CDR2 SYDVKM. CDR3 length equals 12 residues. This CDR3 reads CASPDRQGKAFF. CDR3 in DNA: TGTGCCAGCCCCGATCGGCAGGGCAAAGCTTTCTTT.

This clone has a single count. V is TRBV9 and J is TRBJ2-5, with 7 bases lining up with TRBD2. V lost 1 base and J lost 1; bases outside the gene matches: 13. This CDR3 comprises 18 residues. Germline V gene lookup returns CDR1 SGDLS and CDR2 YYNGEE. The CDR3 loop reads CASSVRSGAGDPQETQYF. CDR3 bases: TGTGCCAGCAGCGTAAGGAGTGGGGCGGGGGATCCCCAAGAGACCCAGTACTTC.

V usage is TRBV12-3 or TRBV12-4 and J usage is TRBJ2-1; no definite D call. The CDR3 length is 13 residues. The V and J ends lost 1 base and 5 bases respectively, with 6 bases between them. CDR3: CASSLGAHNEQFF. CDR3 DNA sequence: TGTGCCAGCAGTTTAGGGGCGCACAATGAGCAGTTCTTC.

V usage is TRBV7-9 and J usage is TRBJ1-2; D is possibly TRBD1 (6 bases). Germline V gene data show CDR1 as SEHNR and CDR2 as FQNEAQ (reference sequence). The V end lost 5 bases, the J end lost 6 bases, and 13 bases lay between the germline ends. The CDR3 runs to 13 residues. This chain's CDR3 is CASSPQGSDGYTF. CDR3 nucleotide sequence: TGTGCCAGCAGCCCCCAGGGGAGTGATGGCTACACCTTC.